A single sample is the source of the 15 T cell receptor beta chains below, sequenced in a study of shared clonotypes between healthy human individuals. Sequenced by immunoSEQ multiplex PCR; TCRdb stores in-frame clones only, minus some. The table shows about 2,500,000 clones, with roughly nine tenths occurring only once. Sequencing was carried out using naive CD4+ T cells sorted from blood. As to subset: CD45RA+ positively selected. The receptors shown here come from a man aged 18-30 years in good health.

The chain has TRBV5-1 and TRBJ2-3, with TRBD1 identical over 7 bases. Trimming took 4 bases from V and 2 from J; bases not matched to a gene: 7. CDR1 is SGHRS, CDR2 YFSETQ, per germline. The CDR3 is 15 amino acids. The CDR3 reads CASSRGTDSTDTQYF. CDR3 nucleotide sequence: TGCGCCAGCAGCCGAGGGACAGACTCCACAGATACGCAGTATTTT.

Comments on this clone: Other DNA sequences in this specimen translate into the identical CDR3. The chain joins TRBV9 to TRBJ2-7; 9 positions match TRBD1. Germline lookup yields CDR1 SGDLS and CDR2 YYNGEE. V lost 0 bases to trimming and J lost 4 bases; unmatched junction nucleotides: 5. This CDR3 contains 15 residues. The CDR3 nucleotides are TGTGCCAGCAGCGTAGGCGGGACAGGGACTTACGAGCAGTACTTC. This translates into CASSVGGTGTYEQYF. Filled out from reference TRBV9 and TRBJ2-7, the complete variable domain reads DSGVTQTPKHLITATGQRVTLRCSPRSGDLSVYWYQQSLDQGLQFLIQYYNGEERAKGNILERFSAQQFPDLHSELNLSSLELGDSALYFCASSVGGTGTYEQYFGPGTRLTVT.

The CDR3 is CASGLVQGNQPQHF. The CDR3 bases are TGTGCCAGTGGACTCGTACAGGGCAATCAGCCCCAGCATTTT. The chain has TRBV19 and TRBJ1-5; tentatively, D is TRBD1 (5 bases). Trimming took off 8 bases at V and 2 bases at J, with 13 bases between the two ends. Germline CDR1 reads LNHDA; CDR2 reads SQIVND (reference sequence). This CDR3 comprises 14 residues.

V is TRBV5-4 and J is TRBJ2-5; perhaps D is TRBD1 or TRBD2 (6 bases each). In germline, CDR1 is SGHNT, CDR2 YYREEE (reference sequence). The CDR3 sequence is 16 residues long. V was trimmed by 3 bases and J by 5 bases, leaving 20 bases between them. CDR3 nucleotide sequence: TGTGCCAGCAGCTCCGAGGGGTCGGGGGCCAGTGAGACCCAGTACTTC. Residues: CASSSEGSGASETQYF.

The chain recombines TRBV7-2 with TRBJ1-1; D uncertain. The CDR3 contains 14 residues. The germline CDR1 and CDR2 sequences are SGHTA and FQGNSA. V was cut by 1 base and J by 8 bases, with 14 bases left in between. This chain's CDR3 is CASSLVTSDREAFF. The DNA for the CDR3 is TGTGCCAGCAGCTTAGTGACCTCGGACCGCGAAGCTTTCTTT. Drawing the rest from reference TRBV7-2 and TRBJ1-1, the complete variable domain is GAGVSQSPSNKVTEKGKDVELRCDPISGHTALYWYRQSLGQGLEFLIYFQGNSAPDKSGLPSDRFSAERTGGSVSTLTIQRTQQEDSAVYLCASSLVTSDREAFFGQGTRLTVV.

The chain is built from TRBV27 and TRBJ1-1; D is uncertain. Deletions cut 5 bases from V and 10 bases from J, with 17 bases between. This CDR3 has 13 residues. Germline assignment: CDR1 MNHEY and CDR2 SMNVEV (reference sequence). The CDR3 nucleotides read TGTGCCAGCAGTCCCGGAGGAGTCGGAGGAGCTTTCTTT. It is translated as CASSPGGVGGAFF.

This clone showed up just a few times. V gene TRBV25-1 combines with J gene TRBJ1-4; the D is unclear. The CDR3 consists of 14 residues. Deletions cut 2 bases from V and 5 bases from J, with 9 bases between. Germline lookup yields CDR1 MGHDK and CDR2 SYGVNS. CDR3 protein: CASSEAGLNEKLFF. For the CDR3, the DNA is TGTGCCAGCAGTGAAGCGGGGTTGAATGAAAAACTGTTTTTT.

The V gene is TRBV4-1, the J gene TRBJ2-3; 8 nucleotides match TRBD1. Germline CDR1 is MGHRA and CDR2 is YSYEKL. This CDR3 contains 16 residues. V dropped 0 bases and J dropped 5; count of bases not matched to a gene: 7. The CDR3 protein is CASSQDSGTGRDTQYF. CDR3 nucleotides: TGCGCCAGCAGCCAAGATTCCGGGACAGGAAGAGATACGCAGTATTTT.

V gene TRBV5-4 combines with J gene TRBJ1-2, with 10 bases identical to TRBD1. The CDR3 contains 15 residues. The V and J ends lost 2 bases and 3 bases, in that order; junction bases with no gene match: 4. Germline loops: CDR1 SGHNT, CDR2 YYREEE (reference sequence). The CDR3 spells CASSFWTGGYYGYTF. CDR3 DNA sequence: TGTGCCAGCAGCTTCTGGACAGGGGGTTACTATGGCTACACCTTC.

This chain connects TRBV19 to TRBJ2-5, with 9 bases lining up with TRBD1. This CDR3 comprises 13 residues. Germline V gives CDR1 LNHDA, CDR2 SQIVND (reference sequence). Unmatched junction bases numbered 0, after V lost 4 bases and J lost 3 bases. The DNA of the CDR3 is TGTGCCAGTAGTAGGACAGGGGAAGAGACCCAGTACTTC. Its translation is CASSRTGEETQYF.

This clone was detected once. The gene calls are TRBV5-1 and TRBJ2-3, with 7 bases fitting TRBD2. CDR3 length: 17 residues. Germline V gene data show CDR1 as SGHRS and CDR2 as YFSETQ. After removal of 4 bases from V and 2 bases from J, the junction contained 13 bases not matched to a gene. The CDR3 region has the DNA TGCGCCAGCAGCCCAGGGACTACCCAAGTTATCACAGATACGCAGTATTTT. Translation: CASSPGTTQVITDTQYF.

On this clone itself: Distinct nucleotide sequences in the sample also encode this CDR3. The genes are TRBV7-8 and TRBJ1-3, with D hard to call. CDR1 and CDR2 (germline): SGHVS, FQNEAQ. The CDR3 is made up of 13 amino acids. Trimming shortened V by 3 bases and J by 1 base, and 4 bases separated the two germline ends. The CDR3 DNA reads TGTGCCAGCAGCTTGGGGTCTGGAAACACCATATATTTT. This gives the protein CASSLGSGNTIYF.

V gene TRBV9 combines with J gene TRBJ1-1, with unresolved D. Germline V CDR1 and CDR2: SGDLS, YYNGEE. The CDR3 contains 15 residues. The V end lost 4 bases, the J end lost 1 base, and 14 bases lay between the germline ends. In DNA, the CDR3 is TGTGCCAGCAGCTCTACGGGCTTTTCGAACACTGAAGCTTTCTTT. The encoded protein is CASSSTGFSNTEAFF.

A few counts support this clone. Other DNA sequences in the same sample also yield this CDR3. The V gene is TRBV27, the J gene TRBJ1-1; no clear D. The CDR3 covers 13 residues. The V end lost 2 bases, the J end lost 1 base, and 5 bases lay between the germline ends. Germline V lookup: CDR1 MNHEY, CDR2 SMNVEV (reference sequence). CDR3 in DNA: TGTGCCAGCAGTTTAGTAGGGAACACTGAAGCTTTCTTT. Translated: CASSLVGNTEAFF.

This sequence joins TRBV29-1 and TRBJ2-5; TRBD1 agrees at 7 bases. The CDR3 has 12 amino acids. Looked up from germline, CDR1 is SQVTM and CDR2 is ANQGSEA. Germline trimming cut 6 bases from V and 1 base from J; bases unmatched to any gene: 2. The CDR3 region is CSVNRGQETQYF. The CDR3 DNA reads as TGCAGCGTCAACAGGGGCCAAGAGACCCAGTACTTC.